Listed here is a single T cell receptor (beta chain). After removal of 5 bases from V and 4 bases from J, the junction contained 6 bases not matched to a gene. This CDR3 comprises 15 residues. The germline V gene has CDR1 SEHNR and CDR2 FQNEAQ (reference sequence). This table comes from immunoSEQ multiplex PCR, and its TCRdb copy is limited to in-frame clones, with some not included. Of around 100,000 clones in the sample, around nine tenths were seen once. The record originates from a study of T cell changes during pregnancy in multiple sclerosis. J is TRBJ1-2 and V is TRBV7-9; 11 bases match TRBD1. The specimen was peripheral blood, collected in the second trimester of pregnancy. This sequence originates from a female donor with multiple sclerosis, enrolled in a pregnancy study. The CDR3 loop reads CASSVGQGASYGYTF. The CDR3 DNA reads TGTGCCAGCAGCGTTGGACAGGGGGCTAGCTATGGCTACACCTTC.